The clone carrying this TCR beta chain appeared a single time. Its antigen remains unknown. Alongside a J-beta primer mix, a sample-barcoded 5' primer served in a second PCR lasting roughly 7 to 11 cycles. MiXCR, run by TCRdb on the 5' RACE reads, gives a single entry per CDR3 protein. The data contain 800,000 or so distinct CDR3 sequences, about 62% of them seen just once; the ten biggest clones take up 25% to 30%. A minimum of 6 million PBMCs was isolated per sample. This record comes from a study of blood T cells in healthy people across ages. Findings of the study overall: Significant beta diversity loss was already apparent by age about 42, declining roughly linearly. Unsorted PBMCs prevented conclusive naive versus antigen-experienced comparison.

This clonotype was obtained from a man between 25 and 39 years old in good health. Sequencing input: blood.

Here the CDR3 DNA reads TGTGCCAGCAGCTTAGACCAGAGTGCCCGTTATGGCTACACCTTC. It encodes CASSLDQSARYGYTF. This chain uses TRBV7-9 with TRBJ1-2; no reliable D call. V was clipped by 1 base and J by 5 bases, with 14 bases between them. CDR1 SEHNR and CDR2 FQNEAQ come from the germline V gene (reference sequence). CDR3 length: 15 residues.